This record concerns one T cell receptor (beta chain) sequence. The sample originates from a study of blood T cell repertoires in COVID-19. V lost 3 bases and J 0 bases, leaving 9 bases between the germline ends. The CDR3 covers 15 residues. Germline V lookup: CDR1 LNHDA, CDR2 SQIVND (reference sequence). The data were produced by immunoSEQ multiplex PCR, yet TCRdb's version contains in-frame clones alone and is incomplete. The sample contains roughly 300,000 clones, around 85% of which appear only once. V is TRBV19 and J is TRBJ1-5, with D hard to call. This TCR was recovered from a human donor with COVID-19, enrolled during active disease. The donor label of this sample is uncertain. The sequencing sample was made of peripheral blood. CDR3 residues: CASSIFLYSNQPQHF. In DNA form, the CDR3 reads TGTGCCAGTAGTATTTTTTTGTATAGCAATCAGCCCCAGCATTTT.